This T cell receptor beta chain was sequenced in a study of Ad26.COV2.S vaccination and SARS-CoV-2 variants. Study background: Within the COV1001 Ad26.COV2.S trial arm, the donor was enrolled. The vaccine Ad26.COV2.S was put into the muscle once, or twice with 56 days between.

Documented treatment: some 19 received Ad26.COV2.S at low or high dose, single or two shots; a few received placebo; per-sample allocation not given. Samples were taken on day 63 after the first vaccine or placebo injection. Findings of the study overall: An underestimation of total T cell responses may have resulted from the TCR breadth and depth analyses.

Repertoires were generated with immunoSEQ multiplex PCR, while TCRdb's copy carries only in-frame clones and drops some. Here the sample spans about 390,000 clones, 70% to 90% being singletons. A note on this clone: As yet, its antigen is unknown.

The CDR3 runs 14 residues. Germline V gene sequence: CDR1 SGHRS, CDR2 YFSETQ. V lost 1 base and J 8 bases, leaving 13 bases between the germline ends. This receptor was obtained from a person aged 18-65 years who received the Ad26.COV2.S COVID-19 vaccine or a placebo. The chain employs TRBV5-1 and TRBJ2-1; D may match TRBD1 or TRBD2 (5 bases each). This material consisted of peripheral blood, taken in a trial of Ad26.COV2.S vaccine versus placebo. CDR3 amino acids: CASSLKAPGHEQFF. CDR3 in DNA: TGCGCCAGCAGCTTGAAAGCGCCGGGGCATGAGCAGTTCTTC.